This TCR beta chain was recovered during a study of OX40 agonist ivuxolimab in advanced cancers. CDR1 and CDR2 (germline): SGHAT, FQNNGV. V dropped 3 bases and J dropped 5 bases, with 10 bases sitting between them. This CDR3 has 13 amino acids. Profiling relied on immunoSEQ multiplex PCR, and the TCRdb table lists in-frame clones only, not all of them. The data hold about 60,000 clones, with about 89% observed a single time. Findings and caveats of the study: On average, a greater number of expanded clones characterised CD8+ T cells relative to CD4+.

About this clone itself: The antigen remains unidentified.

Patients were ineligible given autoimmune disease history or systemic immunosuppression. The genes are TRBV11-2 and TRBJ1-1; D may be TRBD1 (6 bases). The sample was CD4+ or CD8+ T cells sorted from blood, taken in a trial of the OX40 agonist ivuxolimab. The sequence came from an adult with an advanced solid tumor such as melanoma, head and neck, liver or kidney cancer. CDR3 amino acids: CASSLERGTEAFF. CDR3 in DNA: TGTGCCAGCAGCTTGGAGAGGGGGACTGAAGCTTTCTTT.